Following are 32 T cell receptor beta chains from one sample sequenced in a study of blood T cell repertoires in COVID-19. The protocol was immunoSEQ multiplex PCR, while the TCRdb copy is restricted to in-frame clones and leaves out a portion. Seen here are some 20,000 clones, roughly 78% observed once, and the top ten hold roughly three fifths. The sequenced sample was peripheral blood. These receptors were obtained from a man older than 75 with acute or convalescent COVID-19.

This chain links TRBV2 with TRBJ2-1; a possible D gene is TRBD2 (5 bases). This CDR3 is 14 amino acids long. Germline V gene data show CDR1 as SNHLY and CDR2 as FYNNEI. V was shortened by 7 bases and J by 2 bases, with 12 bases between the two germline ends. The CDR3 here is CASIEGLPYNEQFF. The CDR3 coding sequence is TGTGCCAGCATCGAGGGATTACCCTACAATGAGCAGTTCTTC.

Written as DNA, the CDR3 is TGTGCCAGCAGCCACACCGGGACTAGCTCCTACAATGAGCAGTTCTTC. Amino acid sequence: CASSHTGTSSYNEQFF. J is TRBJ2-1 and V is TRBV4-2; 8 bases agree with TRBD2. Germline V gene lookup returns CDR1 LGHNA and CDR2 YNFKEQ. CDR3 size: 16 residues. V gave up 3 bases and J gave up 0 bases; unmatched junction bases: 4.

The chain recombines TRBV30 with TRBJ1-6, with a possible D match to TRBD1 (5 bases). This CDR3 region has 16 residues. CDR1 is GTSNPN, CDR2 SVGIG, per germline (reference sequence). The V end lost 0 bases, the J end lost 8 bases, and 17 bases lay between the germline ends. CDR3 residues: CAWSVRDYVKDSPLHF. CDR3 DNA: TGTGCCTGGAGTGTAAGGGACTACGTCAAGGATTCACCCCTCCACTTT.

This clone was recorded only once. The chain couples TRBV19 to TRBJ2-1; D call uncertain. The V end lost 5 bases, the J end lost 0 bases, and 11 bases lay between the germline ends. The CDR3 is 15 residues long. Per germline, CDR1 LNHDA and CDR2 SQIVND (reference sequence). In DNA form, the CDR3 reads TGTGCCAGTAGTGCGTCCCAAAGCTCCTACAATGAGCAGTTCTTC. It codes for CASSASQSSYNEQFF.

This clone came up once. J is TRBJ2-5 and V is TRBV7-3; a weak D match, TRBD2 (8 bases). Germline V gene data show CDR1 as SGHTA and CDR2 as FQGTGA. The germline V and J ends were trimmed by 5 bases and 7 bases, with 20 bases remaining between them. The CDR3 consists of 15 residues. This chain's CDR3 is CASSPGGTSRGTQYF. CDR3 in DNA: TGTGCCAGCAGCCCAGGGGGGACTAGTCGGGGGACCCAGTACTTC.

The table lists this clone with a few counts. The CDR3 nucleotides are TGTGCCAGCAGCCAGGGACAGAAATACTACGAGCAGTACTTC. As protein: CASSQGQKYYEQYF. This chain links TRBV14 with TRBJ2-7; 7 positions match TRBD1. Germline V CDR1 and CDR2: SGHDN, FVKESK. The CDR3 has 14 amino acids. V dropped 3 bases and J dropped 3; count of bases not matched to a gene: 5.

This chain links TRBV4-1 with TRBJ2-7; D ambiguous. The germline gives CDR1 MGHRA, CDR2 YSYEKL. The CDR3 length is 16 residues. V was pared by 4 bases and J by 5 bases, with 21 bases between. The CDR3 spells CASSRIPYDPPHEQYV. CDR3 coding DNA: TGCGCCAGCAGCCGAATTCCCTATGATCCGCCCCACGAGCAGTACGTC.

Here the CDR3 DNA reads TGTGCCAGCAGTAAAAGGGTTGGCGGAGGGTCGGGAGCTTTCTTT. It encodes CASSKRVGGGSGAFF. This rearrangement joins TRBV28 to TRBJ1-1; no clear D. The CDR3 totals 15 residues. V was clipped by 5 bases and J by 10 bases, with 23 bases between them. Per germline, CDR1 MDHEN and CDR2 SYDVKM.

The V and J genes are TRBV19 and TRBJ2-1; no reliable D call. Trimming cost V 1 base and J 6 bases, with 10 bases left between them. The CDR3 length is 14 residues. Germline CDR1 LNHDA, CDR2 SQIVND (reference sequence). CDR3 coding DNA: TGTGCCAGTAGTATAGGCCAGAACCTCAATGAGCAGTTCTTC. It encodes CASSIGQNLNEQFF.

The J gene is TRBJ1-1, the V gene TRBV11-3, with D perhaps TRBD1 (5 bases). In germline, CDR1 is SGHNT, CDR2 YENEEA. V was shortened by 5 bases and J by 4 bases, with 11 bases between the two germline ends. The CDR3 loop spans 13 amino acids. The CDR3 sequence is CASSPGGFTEAFF. In DNA, the CDR3 is TGTGCCAGCAGCCCGGGGGGGTTCACTGAAGCTTTCTTT.

This rearrangement joins TRBV29-1 to TRBJ2-3; TRBD2 matches at 13 bases. V was clipped by 7 bases and J by 6 bases; unmatched bases: 7. The CDR3 contains 14 residues. CDR1 is SQVTM and CDR2 is ANQGSEA in the germline V gene. The CDR3 DNA is TGCAGCGCTTGGACTAGCGGGAGAGGCGATACGCAGTATTTT. Protein: CSAWTSGRGDTQYF.

This clone is a singleton in its sample. At one of its ends the junction is not consistent with the germline gene, which may arise from a read error. The V call is TRBV7-7, the J call TRBJ1-4, with a weak D call TRBD1 (6 bases). The germline CDR1 and CDR2 sequences are SSHAT and FNYEAQ (reference sequence). The length of the CDR3 is 15 residues. The chain's CDR3 is CASSQGGGRGEKLFF. The CDR3 region has the DNA TGTGCTAGCAGCCAGGGAGGGGGAAGGGGCGAAAAACTGTTTTTT.

V gene TRBV7-9 combines with J gene TRBJ2-7; the D gene is possibly TRBD1 (6 bases). There are 17 residues in the CDR3. Between the trimmed V and J ends, which lost 6 bases and 0 bases, there was a span of 21 bases. Germline V CDR1 and CDR2: SEHNR, FQNEAQ (reference sequence). DNA of the CDR3: TGTGCCAGCAGTCCCAACCCCGGGACAATGAGCTCCTACGAGCAGTACTTC. Its protein product is CASSPNPGTMSSYEQYF.

V usage is TRBV7-3 and J usage is TRBJ2-3, with 15 bases lining up with TRBD2. Germline V gene lookup returns CDR1 SGHTA and CDR2 FQGTGA. Trimming at V came to 2 bases and at J to 5 bases, leaving 5 bases not matched to a gene. The CDR3 totals 17 residues. In DNA, the CDR3 is TGTGCCAGCAGCTTAGGTCCGGGACTAGCGGGGGGAGATACGCAGTATTTT. Translation: CASSLGPGLAGGDTQYF.

The V call is TRBV25-1, the J call TRBJ1-1; 10 positions agree with TRBD1. This CDR3 has 14 residues. Per the germline V gene, CDR1 is MGHDK and CDR2 is SYGVNS. V lost 2 bases and J lost 9; bases outside the gene matches: 6. The CDR3 loop is CASSEPGQGVKAFF. CDR3 sequence (DNA): TGTGCCAGCAGTGAACCTGGACAGGGGGTGAAAGCTTTCTTT.

V is TRBV29-1 and J is TRBJ1-4; 10 bases fit TRBD1. The ends lost 7 bases at V and 8 bases at J; junction bases unmatched: 7. Germline lookup yields CDR1 SQVTM and CDR2 ANQGSEA. The CDR3 contains 13 residues. DNA of the CDR3: TGCAGCGGCGCAAGGGACAGGGGAGAAAAACTGTTTTTT. It encodes CSGARDRGEKLFF.

V is TRBV18 and J is TRBJ1-6, with 8 positions matching TRBD1. There are 15 residues in the CDR3. Trimming took 4 bases from V and 5 from J; bases not matched to a gene: 4. Germline CDR1 is KGHSH and CDR2 is LQKENI. CDR3 amino acids: CASSQMDRDNSPLHF. DNA of the CDR3: TGTGCCAGCTCACAAATGGACAGGGATAATTCACCCCTCCACTTT.

The J gene is TRBJ2-7, the V gene TRBV6-2 or TRBV6-3; D possibly corresponds to TRBD2 (7 bases). Trimming cost V 5 bases and J 7 bases, with 18 bases left between them. CDR3 length: 14 amino acids. Germline CDR1 and CDR2: MNHEY and SVGEGT. CDR3 in DNA: TGTGCCAGCAGTCGCCCCGGGGGGCAGGATGAGCAGTACGTC. Translating it yields CASSRPGGQDEQYV.

The chain combines TRBV14 with TRBJ2-2; D is perhaps TRBD2 (5 bases). The V end lost 4 bases, the J end lost 2 bases, and 17 bases lay between the germline ends. Germline lookup yields CDR1 SGHDN and CDR2 FVKESK. This CDR3 is 17 amino acids long. The CDR3 spells CASSPLGLRVNTGELFF. In nucleotides, the CDR3 is TGTGCCAGCAGCCCCCTAGGCCTGCGGGTTAACACCGGGGAGCTGTTTTTT.

V usage is TRBV4-3 and J usage is TRBJ2-3, with 10 bases matching TRBD2. This CDR3 has 15 amino acids. Germline trimming cut 5 bases from V and 6 bases from J; bases unmatched to any gene: 8. Germline V gene lookup returns CDR1 LGHNA and CDR2 YSLEER. CDR3 sequence: CASSSSGRAFDTQYF. In DNA form, the CDR3 reads TGCGCCAGCAGCTCCAGCGGGAGGGCCTTTGATACGCAGTATTTT.

The table lists this clone with a count of one. The rearrangement uses TRBV4-2 and TRBJ2-1; TRBD2 matches at 7 bases. This CDR3 region has 16 residues. Germline V gene data show CDR1 as LGHNA and CDR2 as YNFKEQ. J lost 9 bases, V lost 0 bases, and 11 bases had no gene match. The CDR3 sequence is CASSQDFAGVEGEQFF. The CDR3 DNA sequence: TGTGCCAGCAGCCAAGATTTCGCGGGAGTTGAGGGTGAGCAGTTCTTC.

A few counts support this clone. The chain is built from TRBV30 and TRBJ1-3; D is unresolved. The CDR3 spans 11 residues. In germline, CDR1 is GTSNPN, CDR2 SVGIG (reference sequence). V gave up 4 bases and J gave up 8 bases, with 9 bases separating them. The CDR3 sequence is CAWTAADTIYF. The CDR3 DNA follows: TGTGCCTGGACCGCTGCGGACACCATATATTTT.

J is TRBJ2-3 and V is TRBV5-4, with D maybe TRBD2 (5 bases). Germline assignment: CDR1 SGHNT and CDR2 YYREEE (reference sequence). Between the trimmed V and J ends, which lost 4 bases and 4 bases, there was a span of 19 bases. The CDR3 is made up of 16 amino acids. The CDR3 protein is CASSPAGPRDSDTQYF. In DNA, the CDR3 is TGTGCCAGCAGCCCCGCCGGGCCGAGGGATTCAGATACGCAGTATTTT.

The CDR3 DNA is TGTGCCAGCAGCCAAGATGGGGGACAGAACTATGGCTACACCTTC. Translated: CASSQDGGQNYGYTF. The V gene is TRBV4-2, the J gene TRBJ1-2; 7 nucleotides line up with TRBD1. The CDR3 is 15 residues long. V lost 0 bases to trimming and J lost 2 bases; unmatched junction nucleotides: 3. Germline CDR1 reads LGHNA; CDR2 reads YNFKEQ.

This clone has a handful of counts. The chain carries TRBV5-4 and TRBJ2-7; 7 bases match TRBD1. V lost 4 bases and J lost 1; bases outside the gene matches: 5. This CDR3 contains 14 residues. The germline gives CDR1 SGHNT, CDR2 YYREEE (reference sequence). DNA for the CDR3: TGTGCCAGCAGCCCGAGGGGGCAATCCTACGAGCAGTACTTC. Translated, it gives CASSPRGQSYEQYF.

DNA of the CDR3: TGTGCCAGCAGACCATTGGACAGGGGGCATTCACCCCTCCACTTT. It encodes CASRPLDRGHSPLHF. This chain connects TRBV27 to TRBJ1-6; 11 bases fit TRBD1. The CDR3 spans 15 residues. Germline CDR1 MNHEY, CDR2 SMNVEV (reference sequence). The ends lost 6 bases at V and 8 bases at J; junction bases unmatched: 6.

The sample holds a few counts of this clone. This sequence joins TRBV18 and TRBJ1-1; 7 nucleotides align to TRBD1. CDR1 and CDR2 (germline): KGHSH, LQKENI. The CDR3 length is 13 residues. Trimming cost V 5 bases and J 4 bases; bases outside gene matches: 4. CDR3 coding DNA: TGTGCCAGCTCAGGGCAGGGGGGCACTGAAGCTTTCTTT. It specifies CASSGQGGTEAFF.

The rearrangement links TRBV15 to TRBJ2-1; 7 bases fit TRBD1. Germline trimming cut 1 base from V and 10 bases from J; bases unmatched to any gene: 16. Germline V gene data show CDR1 as LNHNV and CDR2 as YYDKDF (reference sequence). The CDR3 consists of 17 residues. The chain's CDR3 is CATSRALRTGSSREQFF. The CDR3, as DNA: TGTGCCACCAGCAGAGCCCTCCGGACAGGTTCCTCCAGGGAGCAGTTCTTC.

The rearrangement joins TRBV19 to TRBJ1-1, with D maybe TRBD1 (6 bases). Germline CDR1 is LNHDA and CDR2 is SQIVND (reference sequence). V lost 5 bases and J 4 bases, leaving 14 bases between the germline ends. The CDR3 has 14 amino acids. The CDR3 sequence is CASSVGQTGTEAFF. The CDR3, as DNA: TGTGCCAGTAGTGTCGGACAGACGGGCACTGAAGCTTTCTTT.

In its sample, this clone was seen once. The chain is built from TRBV6-2 or TRBV6-3 and TRBJ2-5; 8 nucleotides align to TRBD2. Germline lookup yields CDR1 MNHEY and CDR2 SVGEGT. The CDR3 loop spans 16 amino acids. V was clipped by 2 bases and J by 0 bases; unmatched bases: 5. The CDR3 reads CASSYRSSGYQETQYF. In DNA form, the CDR3 reads TGTGCCAGCAGTTACAGGTCTAGCGGGTACCAAGAGACCCAGTACTTC.

This clone was counted a few times. The J gene is TRBJ1-2, the V gene TRBV7-2; 9 bases map to TRBD1. This CDR3 has 14 residues. The V gene's germline CDR1 is SGHTA and CDR2 FQGNSA. The trim removed 6 bases at V and 6 bases at J, leaving 8 bases unmatched. CDR3 sequence: CASSHDRGRDGYTF. CDR3 DNA sequence: TGTGCCAGCAGTCATGACAGGGGGAGGGATGGCTACACCTTC.

The V gene is TRBV19, the J gene TRBJ2-3; 8 bases match TRBD2. The CDR3 sequence is 15 residues long. The V and J ends lost 3 bases and 3 bases, in that order; junction bases with no gene match: 5. CDR1 is LNHDA and CDR2 is SQIVND in the germline V gene (reference sequence). CDR3: CASSMGTSTTDTQYF. Here the CDR3 DNA reads TGTGCCAGTAGTATGGGGACTAGTACAACAGATACGCAGTATTTT.